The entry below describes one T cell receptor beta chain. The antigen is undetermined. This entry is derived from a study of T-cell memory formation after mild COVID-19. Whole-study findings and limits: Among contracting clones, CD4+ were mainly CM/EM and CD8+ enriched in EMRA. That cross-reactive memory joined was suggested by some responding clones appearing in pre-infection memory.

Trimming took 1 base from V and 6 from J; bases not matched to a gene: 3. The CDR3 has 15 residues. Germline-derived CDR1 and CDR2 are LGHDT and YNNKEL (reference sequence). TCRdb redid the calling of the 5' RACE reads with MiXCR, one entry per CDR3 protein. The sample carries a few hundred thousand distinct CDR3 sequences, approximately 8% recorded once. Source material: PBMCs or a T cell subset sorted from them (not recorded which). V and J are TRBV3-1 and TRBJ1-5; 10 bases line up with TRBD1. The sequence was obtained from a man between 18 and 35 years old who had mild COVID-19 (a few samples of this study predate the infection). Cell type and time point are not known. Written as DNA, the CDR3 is TGTGCCAGCAGCCAAGGGGGGACAGGGGTTCAGCCCCAGCATTTT. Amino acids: CASSQGGTGVQPQHF.